This paragraph covers one T cell receptor beta chain sequence. Participants comprised healthy donors of bone marrow. The germline V gene encodes CDR1 SGDLS and CDR2 YYNGEE. The V and J ends lost 6 bases and 7 bases, in that order; junction bases with no gene match: 18. This CDR3 region has 19 residues. The entry originates in a study of cytomegalovirus exposure and HLA in healthy donors. The PCR ran on 60 Vbeta and 13 Jbeta primers. TCRdb keeps only in-frame clones here, not all; method: immunoSEQ multiplex PCR. The sample table includes about 20,000 clones. V is TRBV9 and J is TRBJ2-2; 13 bases map to TRBD2. Sequenced input: PBMCs. This clonotype was obtained from a man between 60 and 75 years old in good health and CMV-seropositive. The CDR3 reads CASTTEGKLAGGPDGELFF. CDR3 sequence (DNA): TGTGCCAGCACCACCGAGGGGAAACTAGCGGGAGGGCCCGACGGGGAGCTGTTTTTT.